This note documents a single T cell receptor beta chain sequence. This entry is derived from a study of blood T cells in healthy people across ages. The authors ran a second PCR of about 7 to 11 cycles using a sample-barcoded 5' primer and a J-beta primer mix. TCRdb fed the 5' RACE reads into MiXCR, producing one record per CDR3 protein. The sample contains some 730,000 distinct CDR3 sequences, about a fifth of which appear only once. Trimming took off 5 bases at V and 4 bases at J, with 11 bases between the two ends. The germline V gene encodes CDR1 MDHEN and CDR2 SYDVKM. This CDR3 region has 13 residues.

The source is a man aged 65-85 years in good health. This chain links TRBV28 with TRBJ1-1; D gene ambiguous. Sequencing was performed on blood. For the CDR3, the DNA is TGTGCCAGCAGTACTCAGGCGAGCACTGAAGCTTTCTTT. This translates into CASSTQASTEAFF.